The present T cell receptor (beta chain) was sequenced within a study of CD8+CD57+ T cells in acquired aplastic anemia. Regarding this clonotype: A much bigger clone sits one base away, suggesting this may be a read error.

This CDR3 has 17 amino acids. Per the germline V gene, CDR1 is SGHVS and CDR2 is FQNEAQ. The TCR beta profiling, which covered VDJ combination and CDR3 sequence, was carried out using genomic DNA as the template. TCRdb itself ran the reads through MiXCR, one entry per CDR3 protein. The profile shows about half a million distinct CDR3 sequences, roughly a third of them singletons. Patients who underwent sequencing had shown CD8+CD57+ cell expansion by flow cytometry. Specimen: sorted CD4+, CD8+, or CD8+CD57+ T cells (not recorded which) from PBMCs. The clonotype was recovered from a human donor with aplastic anemia. This chain uses TRBV7-8 with TRBJ1-1; D perhaps matches TRBD1 (6 bases). The CDR3 DNA sequence: TGTGCCAGCGGCTTAGTAGGGTGGGCAGGGGTGAACACTGAAGCTTTCTTT. Translation gives CASGLVGWAGVNTEAFF.